The clone carrying this T cell receptor (beta chain) was seen a few times. The data belong to a study of blood T cell repertoires in COVID-19. For the study at large: PBMCs, B-cell-depleted T cells, or T cells were the source of the cDNA or gDNA that made up the material.

Per the study methods: Amplifying reference gene primers gave estimates of nucleated cell counts. Profiled with immunoSEQ multiplex PCR; TCRdb holds only in-frame clones, not every one. D and trimming were read from the DNA, whereas the V and J calls and clone size are those reported in that table. The repertoire holds 300,000 to 450,000 clones, with approximately 89% as singletons. V was shortened by 1 base and J by 2 bases, with 11 bases between the two germline ends. Looked up from germline, CDR1 is SGHAT and CDR2 is FQNNGV. The CDR3 covers 16 residues. The chain employs TRBV11-2 and TRBJ2-2; possibly TRBD2 for D (6 bases). Sequenced material: PBMCs or T cells enriched from blood (not recorded which). This TCR derives from a man aged 35 to 55 in a cohort exposed to, infected with or recovered from COVID-19 (not recorded which). Here the CDR3 reads CASSLVFGSNTGELFF. CDR3 in DNA: TGTGCCAGCAGCTTAGTTTTCGGGAGCAACACCGGGGAGCTGTTTTTT.